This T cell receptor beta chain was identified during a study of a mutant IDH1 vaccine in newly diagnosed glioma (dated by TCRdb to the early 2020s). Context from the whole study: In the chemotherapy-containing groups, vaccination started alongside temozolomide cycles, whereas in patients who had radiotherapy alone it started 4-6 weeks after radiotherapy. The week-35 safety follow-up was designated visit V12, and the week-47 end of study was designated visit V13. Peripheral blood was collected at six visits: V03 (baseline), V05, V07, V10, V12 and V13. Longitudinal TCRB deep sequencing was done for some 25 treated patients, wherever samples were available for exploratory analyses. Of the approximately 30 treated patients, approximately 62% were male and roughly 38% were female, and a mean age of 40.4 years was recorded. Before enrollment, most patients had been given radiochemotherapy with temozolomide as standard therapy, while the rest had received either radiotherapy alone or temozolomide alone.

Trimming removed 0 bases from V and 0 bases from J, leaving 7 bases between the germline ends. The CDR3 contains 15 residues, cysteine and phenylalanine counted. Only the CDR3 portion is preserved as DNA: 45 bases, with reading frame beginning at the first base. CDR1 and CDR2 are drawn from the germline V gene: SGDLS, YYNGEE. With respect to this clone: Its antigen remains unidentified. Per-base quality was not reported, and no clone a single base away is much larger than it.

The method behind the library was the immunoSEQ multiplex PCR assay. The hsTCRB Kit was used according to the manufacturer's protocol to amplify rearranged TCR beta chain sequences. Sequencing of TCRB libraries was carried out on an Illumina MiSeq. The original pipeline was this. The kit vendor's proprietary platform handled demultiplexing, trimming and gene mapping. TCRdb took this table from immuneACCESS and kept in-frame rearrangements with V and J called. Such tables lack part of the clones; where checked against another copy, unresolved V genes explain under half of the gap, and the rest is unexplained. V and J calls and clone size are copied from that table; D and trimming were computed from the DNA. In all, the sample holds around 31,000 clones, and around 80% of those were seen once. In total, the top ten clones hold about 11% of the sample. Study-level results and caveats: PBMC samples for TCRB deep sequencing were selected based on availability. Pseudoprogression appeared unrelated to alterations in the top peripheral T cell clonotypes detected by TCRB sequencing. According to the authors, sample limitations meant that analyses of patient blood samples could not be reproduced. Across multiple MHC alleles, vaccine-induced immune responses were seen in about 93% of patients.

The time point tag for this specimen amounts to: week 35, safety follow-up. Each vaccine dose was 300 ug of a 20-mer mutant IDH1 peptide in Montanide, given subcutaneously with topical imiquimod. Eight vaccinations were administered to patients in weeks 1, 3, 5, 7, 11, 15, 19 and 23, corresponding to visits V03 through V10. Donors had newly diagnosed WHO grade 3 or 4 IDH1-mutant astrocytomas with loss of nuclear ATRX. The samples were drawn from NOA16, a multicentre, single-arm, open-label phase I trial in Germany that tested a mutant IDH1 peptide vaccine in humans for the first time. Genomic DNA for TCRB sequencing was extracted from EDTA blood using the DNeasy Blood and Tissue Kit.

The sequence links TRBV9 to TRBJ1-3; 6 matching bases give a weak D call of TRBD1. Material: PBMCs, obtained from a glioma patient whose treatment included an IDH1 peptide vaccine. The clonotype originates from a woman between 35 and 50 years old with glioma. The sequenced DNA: TGTGCCAGCAGCGTAGTGGGGGCCTCTGGAAACACCATATATTTT. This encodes CASSVVGASGNTIYF.